This TCR beta chain was found in a study of T-cell reconstitution after alpha-beta-depleted transplantation in children. Study-wide points: For some patients, TCRbeta diversity was high at day 60 because of recipient T cells and thymic progenitors that survived. Newly produced T cells mostly provided counts and TCRbeta diversity after one year, as hyperexpanded clones declined.

The TCRbeta library was prepared with unique molecular identifiers. TCRdb recomputed calls from the PCR reads with MiXCR, one row per CDR3 protein. The table records about a million distinct CDR3 sequences, about 31% of them present only once. This clonotype was observed a handful of times. Its antigen is unidentified. CDR3 length: 14 amino acids. Germline V lookup: CDR1 LNHNV, CDR2 YYDKDF (reference sequence). Between the trimmed V and J ends, which lost 3 bases and 7 bases, there was a span of 13 bases. The sequence was collected from a boy in the first two years of life who had a stem cell transplant for SCID, so the T cells may come from the graft donor. The genes are TRBV15 and TRBJ2-1; D not resolved. The starting material was PBMCs, mostly from graft donor cells, obtained 360 days after TCRalphabeta/CD19-depleted stem cell transplant. CDR3: CATSRTRTTNEQFF. CDR3 in DNA: TGTGCCACCAGCAGGACCCGAACCACGAATGAGCAGTTCTTC.